This record covers a single T cell receptor (beta chain). The data stem from a study of human T cells and chemical hapten exposure. Overall study context: Alopecia areata, totalis or universalis affected patients who were mostly female. It was small differences in pooled library volume that mainly caused per-sample TCR yields to vary.

The V end lost 5 bases, the J end lost 4 bases, and 14 bases lay between the germline ends. Per the germline V gene, CDR1 is LGHDT and CDR2 is YNNKEL (reference sequence). The CDR3 spans 14 residues. A single record per CDR3 protein comes from TCRdb applying MiXCR to the RACE reads. The table includes about 120,000 distinct CDR3 sequences, 10% to 12% detected once. Time point defined: patch test 3, about 24 weeks after DPC sensitization. Treatment of the sample: therapeutic diphenylcyclopropenone sensitization with weekly scalp DPC. V is TRBV3-1 and J is TRBJ1-2, with a weak D call TRBD1 (6 bases). The TCR was taken from a woman between 45 and 60 years old with alopecia areata. Some clones in this sample may be carry-over from other donors' samples. This material consisted of whole blood, taken in connection with sensitization to the hapten diphenylcyclopropenone (DPC). The CDR3 nucleotides are TGTGCCAGCAGCTCCTTACCGGACAGCTATGGCTACACCTTC. Translated: CASSSLPDSYGYTF.